This is a list of T cell receptor beta chains from one sample in a study of shared clonotypes between healthy human individuals. Libraries were prepared by immunoSEQ multiplex PCR; TCRdb keeps only in-frame clonotypes and omits some of them. The sample contains 1.5 million to 2.5 million clones, about 94% of which appear only once. The specimen was naive CD8+ T cells sorted from blood. The origin of the receptors is a man between 18 and 29 years old in good health. CDR3s include the opening cysteine and the closing phenylalanine or tryptophan.

v_call cdr3_aa
TRBV30 CAWSVVGETQYF
TRBV4-1 CASSQVTGHTEAFF
TRBV4-3 CASSQVWGLETQYF
TRBV4-1 CASSQEQEIYGYTF
TRBV2 CASSEARSEYYNEQFF
TRBV5-1 CASSLGTGDNQPQHF
TRBV27 CASSFGGSSYEQYF
TRBV30 CAWIGTGGFSEVSYEQYF
TRBV9 CASSPIGTVTEAFF
TRBV7-9 CASSSGRVFPNYGYTF
TRBV7-9 CASSLESLETQYF
TRBV7-2 CASSSDRWTEAFF
TRBV27 CASSLSAFSEAFF